The subject of this entry is one TCR beta chain. The data stem from a study of shared clonotypes between healthy human individuals. Between the trimmed V and J ends, which lost 0 bases and 2 bases, there was a span of 8 bases. Germline V gene lookup returns CDR1 SGHAT and CDR2 FQDESV (reference sequence). The CDR3 has 15 residues. Sequencing was performed with immunoSEQ multiplex PCR; in TCRdb, only in-frame clones are kept and a portion is missing. The sample lists millions of clones; about 92% were seen once. Naive CD8 cells comprised CD45RO-negative, CCR7-positively selected cells, excluding terminally differentiated effector memory CD45RA+ cells. Caucasian adults residing in Nashville, Tennessee made up all the donors.

The gene calls are TRBV11-1 and TRBJ2-1, with a possible D match to TRBD2 (5 bases). This TCR came from a man between 18 and 35 years old in good health. Some clones in this sample may be carry-over from other donors' samples. What was sequenced was naive CD8+ T cells from PBMCs. The CDR3 DNA sequence: TGTGCCAGCAGCTTAGCGGGAGCAACCTACAATGAGCAGTTCTTC. Translation: CASSLAGATYNEQFF. The entire variable domain, with the rest obtained from reference TRBV11-1 and TRBJ2-1, is as follows: EAEVAQSPRYKITEKSQAVAFWCDPISGHATLYWYRQILGQGPELLVQFQDESVVDDSQLPKDRFSAERLKGVDSTLKIQPAELGDSAMYLCASSLAGATYNEQFFGPGTRLTVL.